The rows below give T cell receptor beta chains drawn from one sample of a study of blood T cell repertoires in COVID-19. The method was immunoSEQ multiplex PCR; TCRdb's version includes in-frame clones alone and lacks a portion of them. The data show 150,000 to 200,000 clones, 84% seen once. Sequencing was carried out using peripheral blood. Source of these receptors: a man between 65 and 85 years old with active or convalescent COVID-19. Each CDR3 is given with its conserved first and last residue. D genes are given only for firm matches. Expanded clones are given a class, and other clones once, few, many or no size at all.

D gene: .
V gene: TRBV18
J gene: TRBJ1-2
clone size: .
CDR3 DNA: TGTGCCAGCTCAGACCAGGGAGGTCGCGGCTACACCTTC
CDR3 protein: CASSDQGGRGYTF

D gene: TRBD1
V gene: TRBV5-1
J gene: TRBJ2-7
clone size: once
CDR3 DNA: TGCGCCAGCAGCTTACGAACCGGGACAGGGGGCTCCTACGAGCAGTACTTC
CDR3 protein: CASSLRTGTGGSYEQYF

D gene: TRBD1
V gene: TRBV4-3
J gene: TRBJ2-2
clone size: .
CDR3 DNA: TGCGCCAGCAGCCCGCAGGGACAGTCGAACACCGGGGAGCTGTTTTTT
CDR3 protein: CASSPQGQSNTGELFF

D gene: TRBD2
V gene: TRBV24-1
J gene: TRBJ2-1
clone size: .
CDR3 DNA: TGTGCCACCAGTGAGTCCACTAGCGGCCTCGTGGATGAGCAGTTCTTC
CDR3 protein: CATSESTSGLVDEQFF

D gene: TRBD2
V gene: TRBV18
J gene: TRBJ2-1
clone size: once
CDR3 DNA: TGTGCCAGCTCACCCGGGCGGGGGGTGTCCTACAATGAGCAGTTCTTC
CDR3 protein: CASSPGRGVSYNEQFF

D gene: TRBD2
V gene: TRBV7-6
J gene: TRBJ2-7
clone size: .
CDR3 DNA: TGTGCCAGCAGCCCAGTCGCAGCGGGGGGATTTGTCGAGCAGTACTTC
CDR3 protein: CASSPVAAGGFVEQYF

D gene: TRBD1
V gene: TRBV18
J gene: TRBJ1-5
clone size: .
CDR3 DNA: TGTGCCAGCTCATTAAGGACAGGGGTCCAGCCCCAGCATTTT
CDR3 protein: CASSLRTGVQPQHF

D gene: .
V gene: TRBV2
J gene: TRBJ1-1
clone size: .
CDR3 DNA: TGTGCCAGCAGGAAAGAGGGGAACACTGAAGCTTTCTTT
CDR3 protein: CASRKEGNTEAFF

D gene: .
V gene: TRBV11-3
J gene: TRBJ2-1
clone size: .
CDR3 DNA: TGTGCCAGCAGCTTATCGGGACAAGACAATGAGCAGTTCTTC
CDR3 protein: CASSLSGQDNEQFF

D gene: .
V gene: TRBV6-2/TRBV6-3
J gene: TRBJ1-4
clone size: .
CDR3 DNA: TGTGCCAGCAGTTATCAACAGCCGGAGGTTGAAGAAAAACTGTTTTTT
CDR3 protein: CASSYQQPEVEEKLFF

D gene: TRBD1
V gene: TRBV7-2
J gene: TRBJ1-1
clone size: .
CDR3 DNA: TGTGCCAGCAGCTTACTAGGGGGCGCGTCTGAAGCTTTCTTT
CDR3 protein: CASSLLGGASEAFF

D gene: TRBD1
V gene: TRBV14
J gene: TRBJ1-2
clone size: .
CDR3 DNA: TGTGCCAGCAGCCGGTGGGACAGAGGCTACACCTTC
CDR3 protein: CASSRWDRGYTF